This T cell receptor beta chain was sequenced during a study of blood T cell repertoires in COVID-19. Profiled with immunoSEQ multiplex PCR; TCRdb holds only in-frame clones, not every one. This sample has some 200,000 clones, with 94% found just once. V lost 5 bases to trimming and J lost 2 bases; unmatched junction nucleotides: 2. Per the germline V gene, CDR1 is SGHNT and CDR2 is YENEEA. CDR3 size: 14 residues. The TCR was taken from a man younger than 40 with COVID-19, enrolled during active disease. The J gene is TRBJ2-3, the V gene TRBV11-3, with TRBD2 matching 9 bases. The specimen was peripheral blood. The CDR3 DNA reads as TGTGCCAGCAGCGGGGGACTAGCCACAGATACGCAGTATTTT. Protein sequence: CASSGGLATDTQYF. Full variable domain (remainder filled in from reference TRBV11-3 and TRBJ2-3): EAGVVQSPRYKIIEKKQPVAFWCNPISGHNTLYWYLQNLGQGPELLIRYENEEAVDDSQLPKDRFSAERLKGVDSTLKIQPAELGDSAVYLCASSGGLATDTQYFGPGTRLTVL.